The 22 T cell receptor beta chains presented below share a single source sample, sequenced in a study of molecular identifiers for immune sequencing clone quantification. TCRdb analysed the PCR reads with MiXCR anew, one entry per CDR3 protein. There are about 36,000 distinct CDR3 sequences in the sample; around 18% occur only once, and about 7.4% lies in the top ten. Sequenced: naive CD8+ T cells from blood, with Jurkat cell RNA spiked in. The subset was: FACS-sorted CD8+CD4-CCR7+CD45RA+ naive T cells. Every receptor here comes from a human donor in good health. Some libraries in this study had Jurkat cell RNA spiked in.

This clonotype was recorded many times. V is TRBV20-1 and J is TRBJ2-1; D might be TRBD2 (5 bases). The V gene's germline CDR1 is DFQATT and CDR2 SNEGSKA (reference sequence). The CDR3 totals 15 residues. Deletions cut 0 bases from V and 0 bases from J, with 9 bases between. CDR3 sequence (DNA): TGCAGTGCTAGAGAGGATAGCGACTCCTACAATGAGCAGTTCTTC. Translation: CSAREDSDSYNEQFF.

This clonotype was picked up many times. The CDR3 DNA follows: TGCAGCGTTGAACAGGGGGCGGGGGAGACCCAGTACTTC. Translated, it gives CSVEQGAGETQYF. The chain employs TRBV29-1 and TRBJ2-5, with 8 bases lining up with TRBD1. The germline V gene has CDR1 SQVTM and CDR2 ANQGSEA. CDR3 length: 13 amino acids. V shed 2 bases and J 5 bases; nucleotides not matched to a gene: 4.

This clonotype appeared many times. The V call is TRBV2, the J call TRBJ2-1; D unclear. V gave up 4 bases and J gave up 3 bases, with 10 bases separating them. The CDR3 is 14 residues long. Germline loops: CDR1 SNHLY, CDR2 FYNNEI. Here the CDR3 reads CASSGGDLYNEQFF. The CDR3 DNA follows: TGTGCCAGCAGTGGTGGGGATCTCTACAATGAGCAGTTCTTC.

At least ten counts were recorded for this clonotype. V usage is TRBV29-1 and J usage is TRBJ2-2, with D uncertain. CDR3 size: 13 residues. The V gene's germline CDR1 is SQVTM and CDR2 ANQGSEA. V lost 3 bases, J lost 1 base, and 6 bases lay in between. As DNA, the CDR3 is TGCAGCGTTGAGGCAGAGAACACCGGGGAGCTGTTTTTT. Translated: CSVEAENTGELFF.

This clonotype showed up many times. The V gene is TRBV6-2 or TRBV6-3, the J gene TRBJ1-3; D remains ambiguous. The CDR3 covers 14 residues. V gave up 6 bases and J gave up 1 base, with 10 bases separating them. Germline V gene sequence: CDR1 MNHEY, CDR2 SVGEGT. The CDR3 DNA is TGTGCCAGCAGCCCCGACACATCTGGAAACACCATATATTTT. It is translated as CASSPDTSGNTIYF.

This sequence joins TRBV29-1 and TRBJ2-3; 13 bases align to TRBD2. CDR1 SQVTM and CDR2 ANQGSEA come from the germline V gene. The CDR3 runs 17 residues. The junction had 12 bases not matched to a gene; V was cut back by 7 bases and J by 2 bases. The CDR3 DNA reads as TGCAGCGCCCTAACTAGCGGGAGGGCCACACACACAGATACGCAGTATTTT. It is translated as CSALTSGRATHTDTQYF.

This clonotype was detected many times. This chain connects TRBV28 to TRBJ2-5; D perhaps matches TRBD1 (5 bases). The CDR3 has 12 amino acids. V was clipped by 4 bases and J by 4 bases, with 7 bases between them. Germline V gene sequence: CDR1 MDHEN, CDR2 SYDVKM. The CDR3 loop reads CASSSRGETQYF. In DNA form, the CDR3 reads TGTGCCAGCAGTTCTAGGGGAGAGACCCAGTACTTC.

This clonotype was seen ten or more times. The V call is TRBV7-2, the J call TRBJ2-3; TRBD2 is a possible D gene (6 bases). Trimming shortened V by 5 bases and J by 2 bases, and 14 bases separated the two germline ends. The germline V gene encodes CDR1 SGHTA and CDR2 FQGNSA. The CDR3 covers 15 residues. The CDR3 loop reads CASSHLADPTDTQYF. The CDR3 DNA sequence: TGTGCCAGCAGCCACTTAGCGGACCCCACAGATACGCAGTATTTT. Supplemented by reference TRBV7-2 and TRBJ2-3, the full variable domain reads GAGVSQSPSNKVTEKGKDVELRCDPISGHTALYWYRQSLGQGLEFLIYFQGNSAPDKSGLPSDRFSAERTGGSVSTLTIQRTQQEDSAVYLCASSHLADPTDTQYFGPGTRLTVL.

This clonotype appeared a few times. The V call is TRBV7-9, the J call TRBJ2-7; no clear D. The CDR3 runs to 13 residues. Trimming stripped 7 bases from V and 2 bases from J, with 12 bases between. Germline V gene lookup returns CDR1 SEHNR and CDR2 FQNEAQ (reference sequence). CDR3: CASTLLSTYEQYF. The CDR3 DNA reads as TGTGCCAGCACCCTACTTTCAACCTACGAGCAGTACTTC.

This clonotype showed up many times. V and J are TRBV7-6 and TRBJ1-1; 10 nucleotides line up with TRBD1. Germline V gene lookup returns CDR1 SGHVS and CDR2 FNYEAQ. Trimming removed 1 base from V and 6 bases from J; junction bases left unmatched: 8. This CDR3 has 16 residues. CDR3 DNA sequence: TGTGCCAGCAGCTTAGTTGACAGGGGGCATTCCTCTGAAGCTTTCTTT. Amino acid sequence: CASSLVDRGHSSEAFF.

With regard to this clonotype: With a much larger clone just one base away, this may be a read error. The CDR3 is CTSSRPPGVVTDTQYF. DNA for the CDR3: TGTACCAGCAGCCGACCCCCCGGCGTGGTTACAGATACGCAGTATTTT. The chain joins TRBV7-9 to TRBJ2-3; D call uncertain. This CDR3 region has 16 residues. CDR1 is SEHNR and CDR2 is FQNEAQ in the germline V gene (reference sequence).

The table lists this clonotype with many counts. The chain carries TRBV11-2 and TRBJ2-3; D possibly uses TRBD1 or TRBD2 (5 bases each). Germline V CDR1 and CDR2: SGHAT, FQNNGV. Trimming cost V 9 bases and J 5 bases, with 12 bases left between them. This CDR3 has 12 amino acids. The CDR3, as DNA: TGTGCCAGTTCAGGGAGCCAAGATACGCAGTATTTT. As protein: CASSGSQDTQYF.

The CDR3 region is CASSPLSAAYEQYF. The CDR3 DNA reads as TGTGCCAGCAGCCCTTTAAGCGCAGCATACGAGCAGTACTTC. The chain uses TRBV7-9 and TRBJ2-7, with D hard to call. This CDR3 region has 14 residues. The V gene's germline CDR1 is SEHNR and CDR2 FQNEAQ (reference sequence). V lost 5 bases to trimming and J lost 4 bases, with 15 bases between them.

This clonotype came up a few times. The chain combines TRBV14 with TRBJ2-7; tentative D call: TRBD1 (5 bases). The CDR3 totals 11 residues. The V gene lost 3 bases and the J gene lost 7 bases, with 7 bases spanning the gap. CDR1 and CDR2 from the germline V gene are SGHDN and FVKESK. CDR3 DNA: TGTGCCAGCAGCCATGGGGCGGAGCAGTACTTC. This gives the protein CASSHGAEQYF.

This clonotype was detected many times. This chain links TRBV4-2 with TRBJ2-3; D is perhaps TRBD2 (5 bases). The V and J ends lost 4 bases and 4 bases respectively, with 12 bases between them. CDR1 and CDR2 (germline): LGHNA, YNFKEQ. The CDR3 consists of 14 residues. For the CDR3, the DNA is TGTGCCAGCAGCCGGACGATTAGCGCAGATACGCAGTATTTT. This codes for CASSRTISADTQYF.

This clonotype was picked up many times. The chain carries TRBV4-3 and TRBJ2-7; 10 bases agree with TRBD1. This CDR3 has 14 residues. With V trimmed by 4 bases and J by 7 bases, 7 bases remained unmatched. Germline assignment: CDR1 LGHNA and CDR2 YSLEER. For the CDR3, the DNA is TGCGCCAGCAGCCCGGGACAGGGGAGTGGAGAGCAGTACTTC. Translated, it gives CASSPGQGSGEQYF.

This clonotype is medium-sized in the sample. The rearrangement links TRBV7-2 to TRBJ2-2; 9 bases fit TRBD2. CDR1 and CDR2 from the germline V gene are SGHTA and FQGNSA. Trimming removed 1 base from V and 3 bases from J; junction bases left unmatched: 15. The CDR3 spans 20 residues. CDR3 sequence: CASSLVLSSGSLGDTGELFF. As DNA, the CDR3 is TGTGCCAGCAGCTTAGTTTTGAGTAGCGGGAGCCTGGGGGACACCGGGGAGCTGTTTTTT. Based on the CDR3 plus reference TRBV7-2 and TRBJ2-2, the full variable domain is GAGVSQSPSNKVTEKGKDVELRCDPISGHTALYWYRQSLGQGLEFLIYFQGNSAPDKSGLPSDRFSAERTGGSVSTLTIQRTQQEDSAVYLCASSLVLSSGSLGDTGELFFGEGSRLTVL.

There are many counts of this clonotype. The chain couples TRBV20-1 to TRBJ2-7, with a possible D match to TRBD2 (5 bases). There are 13 residues in the CDR3. V was clipped by 5 bases and J by 7 bases, with 18 bases between them. The germline CDR1 and CDR2 sequences are DFQATT and SNEGSKA (reference sequence). CDR3 DNA: TGCAGTGCTGGAACCACAGTCGGGGAAGAGCAGTACTTC. As protein: CSAGTTVGEEQYF.

This clonotype was observed many times. The chain is built from TRBV20-1 and TRBJ2-7; tentative D call: TRBD2 (6 bases). V was trimmed by 4 bases and J by 0 bases, leaving 13 bases between them. The CDR3 contains 14 residues. Germline CDR1 DFQATT, CDR2 SNEGSKA (reference sequence). Here the CDR3 reads CSATLAPRSYEQYF. DNA of the CDR3: TGCAGTGCTACCCTAGCGCCCCGCTCCTACGAGCAGTACTTC.

The table lists this clonotype with many counts. This chain uses TRBV5-1 with TRBJ2-4; D might be TRBD1 (5 bases). The CDR3 consists of 12 residues. V lost 3 bases to trimming and J lost 8 bases, with 9 bases between them. Per the germline V gene, CDR1 is SGHRS and CDR2 is YFSETQ. CDR3 protein: CASSWVGDIQYF. The CDR3 DNA is TGCGCCAGCAGCTGGGTAGGGGACATTCAGTACTTC.

This clonotype was observed a few times. The chain links TRBV28 to TRBJ2-5; 10 bases line up with TRBD1. In germline, CDR1 is MDHEN, CDR2 SYDVKM. CDR3 length: 15 residues. J was trimmed by 3 bases and V by 3 bases; bases with no gene match: 4. CDR3 sequence: CASSLPGQGEETQYF. The CDR3 DNA sequence: TGTGCCAGCAGTTTGCCTGGACAGGGGGAAGAGACCCAGTACTTC.

The genes are TRBV28 and TRBJ2-2; D call uncertain. Deletions cut 11 bases from V and 4 bases from J, with 20 bases between. This CDR3 comprises 15 residues. Germline loops: CDR1 MDHEN, CDR2 SYDVKM. This CDR3 reads CAGGFRAAGTGELFF. For the CDR3, the DNA is TGTGCCGGCGGTTTTCGGGCGGCTGGCACCGGGGAGCTGTTTTTT.